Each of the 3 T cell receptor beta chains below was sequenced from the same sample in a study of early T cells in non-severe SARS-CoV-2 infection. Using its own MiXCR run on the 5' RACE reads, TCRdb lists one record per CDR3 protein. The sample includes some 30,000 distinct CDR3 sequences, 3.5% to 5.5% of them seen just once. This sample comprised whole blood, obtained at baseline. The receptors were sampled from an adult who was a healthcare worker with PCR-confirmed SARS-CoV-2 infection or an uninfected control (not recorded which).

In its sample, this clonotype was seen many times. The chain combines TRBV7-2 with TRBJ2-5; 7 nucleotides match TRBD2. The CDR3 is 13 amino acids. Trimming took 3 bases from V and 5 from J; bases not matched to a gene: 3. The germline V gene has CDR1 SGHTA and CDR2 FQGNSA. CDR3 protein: CASSFGLVETQYF. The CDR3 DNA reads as TGTGCCAGCAGCTTCGGACTAGTGGAGACCCAGTACTTC. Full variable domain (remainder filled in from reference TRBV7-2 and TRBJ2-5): GAGVSQSPSNKVTEKGKDVELRCDPISGHTALYWYRQSLGQGLEFLIYFQGNSAPDKSGLPSDRFSAERTGGSVSTLTIQRTQQEDSAVYLCASSFGLVETQYFGPGTRLLVL.

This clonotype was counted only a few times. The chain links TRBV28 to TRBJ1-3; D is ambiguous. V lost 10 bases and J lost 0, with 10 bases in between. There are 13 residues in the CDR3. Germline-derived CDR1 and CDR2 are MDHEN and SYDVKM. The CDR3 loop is CAIRRSSGNTIYF. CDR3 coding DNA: TGTGCCATCCGGAGGAGCTCTGGAAACACCATATATTTT.

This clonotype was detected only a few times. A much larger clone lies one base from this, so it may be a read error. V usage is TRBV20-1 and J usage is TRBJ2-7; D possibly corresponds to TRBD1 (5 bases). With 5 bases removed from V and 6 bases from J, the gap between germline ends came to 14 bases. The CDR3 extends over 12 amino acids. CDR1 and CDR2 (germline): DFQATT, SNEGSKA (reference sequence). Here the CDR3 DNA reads TGCAGTGCTGGGCCCCAGGGTGTCGAGCAGTACTTC. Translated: CSAGPQGVEQYF.